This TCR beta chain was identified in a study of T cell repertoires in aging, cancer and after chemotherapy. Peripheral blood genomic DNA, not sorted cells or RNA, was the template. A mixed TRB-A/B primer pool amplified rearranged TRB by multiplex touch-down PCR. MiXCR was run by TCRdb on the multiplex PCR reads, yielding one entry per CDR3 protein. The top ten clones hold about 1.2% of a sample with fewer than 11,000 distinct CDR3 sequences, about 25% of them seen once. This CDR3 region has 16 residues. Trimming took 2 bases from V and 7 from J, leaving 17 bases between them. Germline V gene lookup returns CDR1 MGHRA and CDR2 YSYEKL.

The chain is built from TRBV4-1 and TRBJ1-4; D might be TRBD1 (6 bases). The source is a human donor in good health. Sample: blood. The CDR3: CASSQIQTGWVEKLFF. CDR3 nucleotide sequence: TGCGCCAGCAGCCAAATCCAAACAGGGTGGGTTGAAAAACTGTTTTTT.